Below, 20 T cell receptor beta chains from the same sample are listed, as sequenced in a study of T-cell memory formation after mild COVID-19. MiXCR, run by TCRdb on the 5' RACE reads, gives a single entry per CDR3 protein. The table has 300,000 to 400,000 distinct CDR3 sequences, over 20% seen once. Sequencing used PBMCs or a T cell subset sorted from them (not recorded which). Receptors were obtained from an adult woman who had mild COVID-19 (a few samples of this study predate the infection). Cell type and time point are not known.

This chain uses TRBV29-1 with TRBJ2-5; TRBD2 agrees at 7 bases. CDR1 is SQVTM, CDR2 ANQGSEA, per germline. The V segment lost 3 bases and the J segment 2 bases; nucleotides outside the gene matches: 3. The CDR3 contains 13 residues. DNA for the CDR3: TGCAGCGTTGATAGCGGGCGGCAAGAGACCCAGTACTTC. This sequence encodes CSVDSGRQETQYF.

The chain has TRBV12-3 or TRBV12-4 and TRBJ1-1; weak D call: TRBD1 (6 bases). This CDR3 has 12 amino acids. Trimming cost V 4 bases and J 8 bases, with 11 bases left between them. CDR3 sequence reads: CASSWTQGEAFF. The CDR3 region has the DNA TGTGCCAGCAGTTGGACGCAGGGGGAAGCTTTCTTT.

The chain recombines TRBV2 with TRBJ1-5; 8 bases map to TRBD1. Germline assignment: CDR1 SNHLY and CDR2 FYNNEI. This CDR3 is built from 13 residues. Trimming removed 8 bases from V and 4 bases from J; junction bases left unmatched: 4. The CDR3 loop is CASGQGENQPQHF. The CDR3, as DNA: TGTGCCAGCGGACAGGGCGAAAATCAGCCCCAGCATTTT.

The chain recombines TRBV14 with TRBJ1-4; 10 bases agree with TRBD1. Looked up from germline, CDR1 is SGHDN and CDR2 is FVKESK. This CDR3 has 15 residues. The V gene end was trimmed by 4 bases and the J gene end by 3 bases; junction bases not matched to a gene: 2. The CDR3 reads CASSRQGAANEKLFF. In DNA form, the CDR3 reads TGTGCCAGCAGCCGACAGGGGGCGGCTAATGAAAAACTGTTTTTT.

J is TRBJ2-7 and V is TRBV27, with D unresolved. CDR3 length: 13 amino acids. Germline CDR1 reads MNHEY; CDR2 reads SMNVEV (reference sequence). Trimming left V 6 bases short and J 0 bases short, with 9 bases between. The CDR3 loop is CASSPLSSYEQYF. In DNA, the CDR3 is TGTGCCAGCAGCCCCCTGAGCTCCTACGAGCAGTACTTC.

The chain uses TRBV21-1 and TRBJ1-2. TRBV21-1 is given as a pseudogene. This CDR3 spans 8 amino acids. The CDR3 region has the DNA TGTGCCAGCAGGGACTACACCTTC. It specifies CASRDYTF.

There are a few counts of this clonotype. The chain links TRBV5-1 to TRBJ2-1; 9 bases fit TRBD2. This CDR3 spans 15 amino acids. The germline gives CDR1 SGHRS, CDR2 YFSETQ. Trimming cost V 4 bases and J 7 bases; bases outside gene matches: 9. CDR3 sequence: CASSPTGLAGNEQFF. The CDR3 DNA sequence: TGCGCCAGCAGCCCCACGGGACTAGCTGGTAATGAGCAGTTCTTC.

A few counts support this clonotype. The rearrangement joins TRBV9 to TRBJ1-4; D may be TRBD1 (5 bases). This CDR3 is 16 amino acids long. The V and J ends lost 0 bases and 5 bases respectively, with 14 bases between them. The V gene's germline CDR1 is SGDLS and CDR2 YYNGEE. The CDR3 reads CASSVAQGQGNEKLFF. DNA for the CDR3: TGTGCCAGCAGCGTAGCCCAGGGTCAGGGAAATGAAAAACTGTTTTTT.

This clonotype has just a few counts. The chain couples TRBV7-9 to TRBJ2-7; 10 bases map to TRBD1. Germline V gives CDR1 SEHNR, CDR2 FQNEAQ (reference sequence). This CDR3 has 15 residues. Trimming removed 5 bases from V and 3 bases from J; junction bases left unmatched: 7. In DNA form, the CDR3 reads TGTGCCAGCAGCCATCCGGGGACAGGGGTCTACGAGCAGTACTTC. This sequence encodes CASSHPGTGVYEQYF.

The chain links TRBV6-5 to TRBJ1-2, with 8 nucleotides matching TRBD1. This CDR3 has 15 residues. Per germline, CDR1 MNHEY and CDR2 SVGAGI. The V and J ends lost 4 bases and 3 bases, in that order; junction bases with no gene match: 7. The CDR3 bases are TGTGCCAGCAGTTCCCGGACAGGGATTCACTATGGCTACACCTTC. Residues: CASSSRTGIHYGYTF.

A few counts support this clonotype. The CDR3 nucleotides read TGCAGCGTTGTTTTGGACAGGGTCTATGCGGGGGCCTACAATGAGCAGTTCTTC. Its protein is CSVVLDRVYAGAYNEQFF. J is TRBJ2-1 and V is TRBV29-1; perhaps TRBD1 as D (8 bases). V lost 4 bases to trimming and J lost 2 bases, with 24 bases between them. The CDR3 contains 18 residues. In germline, CDR1 is SQVTM, CDR2 ANQGSEA.

CDR3 DNA: TGTGCCAGCACCCACGGGAGCTCCTACAATGAGCAGTTCTTC. It yields the protein CASTHGSSYNEQFF. The chain employs TRBV12-3 or TRBV12-4 and TRBJ2-1; possible D gene TRBD2, 6 bases. This CDR3 spans 14 amino acids. Trimming removed 7 bases at V and 0 bases at J, with 10 bases between.

In this sample, this clonotype turned up a few times. This chain joins TRBV9 and TRBJ2-1; D is possibly TRBD2 (6 bases). The germline V gene encodes CDR1 SGDLS and CDR2 YYNGEE. The CDR3 consists of 15 residues. Trimming pared 3 bases from V and 5 bases from J, leaving 15 bases between. The CDR3 sequence is CASSGAGSPDNEQFF. CDR3 nucleotide sequence: TGTGCCAGCAGCGGTGCCGGGAGCCCCGACAATGAGCAGTTCTTC. The full variable domain, its missing parts supplied by reference TRBV9 and TRBJ2-1, is DSGVTQTPKHLITATGQRVTLRCSPRSGDLSVYWYQQSLDQGLQFLIQYYNGEERAKGNILERFSAQQFPDLHSELNLSSLELGDSALYFCASSGAGSPDNEQFFGPGTRLTVL.

This clonotype has only a few counts. The chain recombines TRBV29-1 with TRBJ2-3, with TRBD2 identical over 8 bases. This CDR3 spans 19 amino acids. From germline, CDR1 is SQVTM and CDR2 ANQGSEA. J was trimmed by 6 bases and V by 1 base; bases with no gene match: 21. DNA of the CDR3: TGCAGCGTTGAAGGGCCCAGAGTAGCGGGGCCAGATCATCCGGATACGCAGTATTTT. It yields the protein CSVEGPRVAGPDHPDTQYF.

This clonotype was counted only a few times. The J gene is TRBJ2-5, the V gene TRBV7-6, with a tentative D call TRBD2 (5 bases). The length of the CDR3 is 14 residues. Germline lookup yields CDR1 SGHVS and CDR2 FNYEAQ. Trimming shortened V by 6 bases and J by 4 bases, and 15 bases separated the two germline ends. DNA for the CDR3: TGTGCCAGCAGTCCACTTTCTGCGGGAGAGACCCAGTACTTC. Amino acid sequence: CASSPLSAGETQYF.

This clonotype occurred a few times. The gene calls are TRBV19 and TRBJ1-1, with unresolved D. V was shortened by 3 bases and J by 1 base, with 9 bases between the two germline ends. CDR1 and CDR2 (germline): LNHDA, SQIVND (reference sequence). This CDR3 spans 14 amino acids. Written as DNA, the CDR3 is TGTGCCAGTAGTATCGGCCCAAGGAACACTGAAGCTTTCTTT. It is translated as CASSIGPRNTEAFF.

The chain recombines TRBV19 with TRBJ1-5, with 10 bases fitting TRBD1. With V trimmed by 1 base and J by 4 bases, 4 bases remained unmatched. The CDR3 spans 16 residues. CDR1 and CDR2 (germline): LNHDA, SQIVND (reference sequence). In DNA form, the CDR3 reads TGTGCCAGTAGTATAGTTGGGGGACAGGGGAATCAGCCCCAGCATTTT. Amino acids: CASSIVGGQGNQPQHF.

This clonotype turned up a few times. The genes are TRBV5-1 and TRBJ2-2; tentatively, D is TRBD2 (5 bases). The germline V gene has CDR1 SGHRS and CDR2 YFSETQ. V was trimmed by 4 bases and J by 5 bases, leaving 21 bases between them. This CDR3 contains 17 residues. In nucleotides, the CDR3 is TGCGCCAGCAGCCCCCTCGGTCGCGGAGGCTTAACCGGGGAGCTGTTTTTT. This sequence encodes CASSPLGRGGLTGELFF.

V usage is TRBV30 and J usage is TRBJ1-1, with D possibly matching TRBD1 (5 bases). CDR3 length: 12 residues. In germline, CDR1 is GTSNPN, CDR2 SVGIG (reference sequence). The V gene lost 4 bases and the J gene lost 5 bases, with 11 bases spanning the gap. CDR3 protein: CAWIAGRTEAFF. The CDR3 bases are TGTGCCTGGATAGCAGGGCGAACTGAAGCTTTCTTT.

In this sample, this clonotype turned up many times. The gene calls are TRBV7-2 and TRBJ1-1; no clear D. The CDR3 has 14 amino acids. CDR1 is SGHTA and CDR2 is FQGNSA in the germline V gene. Trimming shortened V by 0 bases and J by 0 bases, and 5 bases separated the two germline ends. In DNA form, the CDR3 reads TGTGCCAGCAGCTTAGCAGGCCTGAACACTGAAGCTTTCTTT. This codes for CASSLAGLNTEAFF.